Listed here is a single TCR gamma chain. This clone registers as large (0.1 to 1%) within its sample. This clone's antigen is unknown. No quality values exist for individual bases; no much larger clone is one base distant. The junction shows trimming of 6 bases on V and 3 bases on J, and the gene matches do not reach 8 bases of it. CDR1 and CDR2, per the germline V gene, are VENAVY and YDSYNSRV. Its CDR3 holds 13 amino acids, cysteine through phenylalanine. Solely the CDR3 DNA is kept, with 39 bases framed from the first base. These data belong to a study of in vitro expanded adult blood gammadelta T cells (dated by TCRdb to about 2020). About the investigation overall: Among T cells, the purity of sorted Vgamma9Vdelta2 cells was between 94.4% and 100%. The study compared the TCR repertoire of Vgamma9Vdelta2 T cells expanded in vitro with a mistletoe-extract drug against those expanded with HMBPP or zoledronate. Cells from each donor were stimulated separately with HMBPP, zoledronate or AbnobaViscum P, and TRG and TRD CDR3 repertoires were sequenced for every condition. A few subjects were included in the TCR repertoire analysis. The research as a whole found: Top TRGV9 CDR3 clonotypes were largely public, being shared across donors and across all three stimulation conditions. The TRDV2 repertoire shared between treatments was found to be private to each donor, and TRD repertoires were clustered by subject rather than by stimulant in multidimensional scaling. All repertoires were derived from in vitro expanded cultures of healthy donor cells rather than from mistletoe-treated patients. AbnobaViscum P-expanded Vgamma9Vdelta2 repertoires showed CDR3 length, diversity and J usage similar to HMBPP- and zoledronate-expanded repertoires, suggesting a polyclonal response.

This sample's treatment or condition label indicates: aminobisphosphonate causing endogenous IPP accumulation, 1 uM. After expansion, live CD3+ TCRgammadelta+ Vgamma9+ Vdelta2+ T cells were FACS-sorted on a FACS Aria III. Before expansion, PBMC received a one-day pulse of 0.75 to 1 uM zoledronate and were then washed three times. Expansion of the cultures lasted 14 days, and IL-2 was replenished every 3 to 4 days. Following the one-day stimulant pulse, cells were washed three times and were subsequently cultured in medium containing about 96 U/mL IL-2. Before culture, peripheral blood mononuclear cells were isolated using Lymphoprep gradient centrifugation and then cryopreserved in liquid nitrogen. The library was generated by 5' RACE. The RNeasy Micro Kit was used to extract RNA from around 9,400 sorted cells per sample. Libraries were generated by template-switch reverse transcription, after which the CDR3gamma and CDR3delta regions were amplified by PCR. Amplicons were sequenced on an Illumina MiSeq using the V2 300 kit, producing 150 bp paired-end reads. Concerning the study's data processing: FastQC version 0.11.8 was used to check read quality. CDR3 sequences were built by aligning reads to GenBank TRG or TRD reference genes using MiXCR version 3.0.3. Apart from TRDD assembly using 3 rather than 5 consecutive nucleotides, MiXCR was run with default parameters. Repertoire analyses, including normalized Shannon-Wiener diversity, clonotype tracking and multidimensional scaling, used VDJtools version 1.2.1 with default settings. CDR3 sequences that were out-of-frame or contained stop codons were left out of the analysis. TCRdb processed the public reads again with the CATT caller, after which rows with matching DNA were combined. The authors' filters were not applied to this entry. This sample lists some 510 gamma-chain clones; 13% were detected once. The ten most abundant clones make up about 28% of the sample.

The chain couples TRGV8 to TRGJ1 or TRGJ2. The receptor was isolated from an adult in good health. Sequencing used gamma-delta T cells from peripheral blood expanded in culture, obtained from an in vitro culture stimulated with zoledronate. The bases read TGTGCCACCTGGCCCGGGTCTTATTATAAGAAACTCTTT. It encodes CATWPGSYYKKLF.